The source of this T cell receptor beta chain is a study of T cells in Graves' hyperthyroidism and ophthalmopathy. Study-wide context: The blood sample was taken at first diagnosis, before treatment began.

Amplification yielded TCR beta CDR3 regions, with RNA transcripts as the source. During a first-round RT-PCR of the TCR CDR3, the HTBI primer set was used. TCRdb called the multiplex PCR reads again in MiXCR, with one record for every CDR3 protein. The repertoire includes roughly 290,000 distinct CDR3 sequences, approximately 14% of them detected once, and 7% to 9% sits in the top ten. Germline CDR1 is MDHEN and CDR2 is SYDVKM. Trimming left V 4 bases short and J 0 bases short, with 11 bases between. The CDR3 totals 15 residues. This clonotype was detected many times. Absence of ophthalmopathy progression within 18 months defined stable Graves' hyperthyroidism.

The origin of this receptor is a woman aged 40 to 55 with Graves' hyperthyroidism. J is TRBJ2-3 and V is TRBV28, with D possibly matching TRBD1 (6 bases). Material: blood. CDR3 residues: CASSSGQRSTDTQYF. In DNA form, the CDR3 reads TGTGCCAGCAGTTCCGGACAGAGAAGCACAGATACGCAGTATTTT.